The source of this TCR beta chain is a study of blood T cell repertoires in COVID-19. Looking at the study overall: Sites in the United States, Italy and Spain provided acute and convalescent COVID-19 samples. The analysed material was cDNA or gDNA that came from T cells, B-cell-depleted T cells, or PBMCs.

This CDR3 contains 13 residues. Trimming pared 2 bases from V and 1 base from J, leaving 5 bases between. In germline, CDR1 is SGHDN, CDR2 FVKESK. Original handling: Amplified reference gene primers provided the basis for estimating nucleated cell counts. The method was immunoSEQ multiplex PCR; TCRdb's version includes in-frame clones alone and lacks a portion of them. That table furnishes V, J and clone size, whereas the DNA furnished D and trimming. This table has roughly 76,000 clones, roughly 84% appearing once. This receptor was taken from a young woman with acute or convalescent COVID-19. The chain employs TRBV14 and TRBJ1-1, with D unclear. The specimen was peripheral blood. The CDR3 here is CASSQTRNTEAFF. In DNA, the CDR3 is TGTGCCAGCAGCCAAACACGGAACACTGAAGCTTTCTTT.